These 16 T cell receptor beta chains share one sample of origin, sequenced in a study of regulatory T cells in long-lasting Graves disease. Arm-PCR of CDR3 regions with iRepertoire HTBI primers generated TCR beta libraries. TCRdb reprocessed the multiplex PCR reads with MiXCR, giving one entry per CDR3 protein. The sample has 200,000 to 300,000 distinct CDR3 sequences; 20% to 25% are singletons. Time point given: newly diagnosed GD, antithyroid drugs for less than 3 months. Scientists built the TCR library using RNA that was extracted from PBMCs. Specimen: peripheral blood mononuclear cells (PBMCs), collected at new diagnosis, from a patient treated with antithyroid drugs. These receptors originate from a female donor with Graves disease.

This clonotype has ten or more counts. J is TRBJ2-1 and V is TRBV7-9; 15 bases are shared with TRBD2. The CDR3 length is 18 residues. Looked up from germline, CDR1 is SEHNR and CDR2 is FQNEAQ (reference sequence). With V trimmed by 5 bases and J by 0 bases, 5 bases remained unmatched. CDR3 coding DNA: TGTGCCAGCAGCCCCGGGACTAGCGGGGGGAACTCCTACAATGAGCAGTTCTTC. Amino acids: CASSPGTSGGNSYNEQFF.

With respect to this clonotype: A read error is possible here, since a much larger clone lies one base away. This chain connects TRBV24-1 to TRBJ2-1; D perhaps matches TRBD2 (5 bases). This CDR3 region has 16 residues. The germline V gene has CDR1 KGHDR and CDR2 SFDVKD. CDR3: CATSAPGLPWYNEPFF. The CDR3 DNA reads as TGTGCCACCAGTGCCCCCGGACTCCCATGGTACAATGAGCCGTTCTTC.

This clonotype was seen at least ten times. V is TRBV19 and J is TRBJ2-3; D is unclear. The length of the CDR3 is 14 residues. Germline V gene data show CDR1 as LNHDA and CDR2 as SQIVND (reference sequence). V lost 6 bases, J lost 0 bases, and 10 bases lay in between. Here the CDR3 reads CASRSDTSTDTQYF. In DNA, the CDR3 is TGTGCCAGTAGGAGCGACACCAGCACAGATACGCAGTATTTT. The full variable domain, in which reference TRBV19 and TRBJ2-3 provide the parts outside the CDR3, is DGGITQSPKYLFRKEGQNVTLSCEQNLNHDAMYWYRQDPGQGLRLIYYSQIVNDFQKGDIAEGYSVSREKKESFPLTVTSAQKNPTAFYLCASRSDTSTDTQYFGPGTRLTVL.

This rearrangement joins TRBV11-2 to TRBJ2-5, with D possibly being TRBD1 or TRBD2 (5 bases each). The V gene lost 7 bases and the J gene lost 2 bases, with 11 bases spanning the gap. CDR1 SGHAT and CDR2 FQNNGV come from the germline V gene. The CDR3 is made up of 13 amino acids. The CDR3 nucleotides read TGTGCCAGCACGCGAGGGGAGCAAGAGACCCAGTACTTC. The encoded protein is CASTRGEQETQYF.

This clonotype appeared many times. J is TRBJ2-7 and V is TRBV24-1, with 9 bases identical to TRBD1. V shed 4 bases and J 9 bases; nucleotides not matched to a gene: 9. This CDR3 is built from 14 residues. Germline values: CDR1 KGHDR, CDR2 SFDVKD. CDR3 region: CATSDQRTGDRQYF. DNA for the CDR3: TGTGCCACCAGTGACCAAAGGACAGGGGACAGGCAGTACTTC.

This chain uses TRBV4-2 with TRBJ1-2; no firm D call. V lost 1 base, J lost 8 bases, and 11 bases lay in between. The CDR3 runs 13 residues. Germline assignment: CDR1 LGHNA and CDR2 YNFKEQ. CDR3 protein: CASSQAGFGGYTF. The DNA for the CDR3 is TGTGCCAGCAGCCAAGCGGGGTTTGGGGGCTACACCTTC.

Many counts were recorded for this clonotype. CDR3: CASKIGQDYGYTF. The CDR3 bases are TGTGCCAGCAAGATCGGACAGGACTATGGCTACACCTTC. This chain joins TRBV28 and TRBJ1-2, with TRBD1 matching 7 bases. This CDR3 spans 13 amino acids. Germline CDR1 is MDHEN and CDR2 is SYDVKM. Germline trimming cut 7 bases from V and 3 bases from J; bases unmatched to any gene: 5.

This clonotype was observed many times. V is TRBV5-1 and J is TRBJ2-1, with TRBD2 matching over 9 bases. V lost 2 bases and J lost 8; bases outside the gene matches: 11. The V gene's germline CDR1 is SGHRS and CDR2 YFSETQ. CDR3 length: 16 amino acids. The CDR3 is CASSLIASSGVYEQFF. CDR3 DNA: TGCGCCAGCAGCTTAATAGCGTCTAGCGGGGTTTATGAGCAGTTCTTC.

Worth noting for this clonotype: Just one base apart from a much larger clone, this may be a read error. It is unclear where the CDR3 begins or ends on the DNA, so no DNA is shown, and the CDR3 is as TCRdb lists it. J is TRBJ1-2 and V is TRBV20-1; TRBD1, the D gene given by the table, was not confirmed from the DNA. Germline CDR1 is DFQATT and CDR2 is SNEGSKA (reference sequence). The CDR3 is made up of 14 amino acids, end residues included. The CDR3 is CSAAGPPGLYGCTF.

The chain combines TRBV6-2 or TRBV6-3 with TRBJ2-3; TRBD2 aligns across 8 bases. The germline V gene has CDR1 MNHEY and CDR2 SVGEGT. J was trimmed by 2 bases and V by 8 bases; bases with no gene match: 9. The CDR3 extends over 15 amino acids. This CDR3 is CASVNSGTYTDTQYF. The CDR3 DNA is TGTGCCAGCGTAAATAGCGGGACCTACACAGATACGCAGTATTTT.

This clonotype was detected many times. The V and J genes are TRBV2 and TRBJ2-7; D possibly corresponds to TRBD2 (6 bases). This CDR3 is 13 amino acids long. V lost 0 bases, J lost 5 bases, and 8 bases lay in between. Germline CDR1 reads SNHLY; CDR2 reads FYNNEI. CDR3 loop: CASSEARRDEQYF. DNA of the CDR3: TGTGCCAGCAGTGAAGCGCGGAGGGACGAGCAGTACTTC.

This clonotype was observed many times. V gene TRBV3-1 combines with J gene TRBJ1-2; no reliable D call. The V gene's germline CDR1 is LGHDT and CDR2 YNNKEL (reference sequence). V lost 1 base to trimming and J lost 7 bases, with 10 bases between them. The CDR3 is made up of 13 amino acids. The CDR3 sequence: CASSQADRTGYTF. The CDR3 DNA sequence: TGTGCCAGCAGCCAAGCGGACCGAACTGGCTACACCTTC.

This clonotype has at least ten counts. The chain has TRBV19 and TRBJ1-2; D is unresolved. The germline V and J ends were trimmed by 11 bases and 2 bases, with 21 bases remaining between them. Germline V gene lookup returns CDR1 LNHDA and CDR2 SQIVND (reference sequence). The CDR3 length is 15 residues. CDR3 DNA sequence: TGTGCCGCGAACACGGACGGAATCGCCAACTATGGCTACACCTTC. Residues: CAANTDGIANYGYTF.

The table lists this clonotype with many counts. The CDR3 DNA follows: TGCAGCGTAGAGCAGGACAGTAAAGAGACCCAGTACTTC. Protein product: CSVEQDSKETQYF. The chain employs TRBV29-1 and TRBJ2-5; TRBD1 is a possible D gene (6 bases). The CDR3 has 13 residues. Germline values: CDR1 SQVTM, CDR2 ANQGSEA. V was shortened by 6 bases and J by 3 bases, with 14 bases between the two germline ends. Using reference TRBV29-1 and TRBJ2-5 for the parts outside the CDR3, the full variable domain is SAVISQKPSRDICQRGTSLTIQCQVDSQVTMMFWYRQQPGQSLTLIATANQGSEATYESGFVIDKFPISRPNLTFSTLTVSNMSPEDSSIYLCSVEQDSKETQYFGPGTRLLVL.

This clonotype was detected many times. The genes are TRBV20-1 and TRBJ1-2, with D tentatively TRBD1 (5 bases). Germline lookup yields CDR1 DFQATT and CDR2 SNEGSKA (reference sequence). Trimming shortened V by 6 bases and J by 4 bases, and 12 bases separated the two germline ends. The CDR3 covers 12 residues. DNA for the CDR3: TGCAGTGCAATAACCGGGACCTATGGCTACACCTTC. This gives the protein CSAITGTYGYTF.

This clonotype was observed many times. The chain is built from TRBV20-1 and TRBJ2-3, with TRBD2 matching over 16 bases. Germline loops: CDR1 DFQATT, CDR2 SNEGSKA (reference sequence). The CDR3 length is 16 residues. V lost 3 bases and J lost 3; bases outside the gene matches: 3. Here the CDR3 reads CSASGTSGGATDTQYF. In DNA form, the CDR3 reads TGCAGTGCTAGTGGGACTAGCGGGGGGGCGACAGATACGCAGTATTTT.